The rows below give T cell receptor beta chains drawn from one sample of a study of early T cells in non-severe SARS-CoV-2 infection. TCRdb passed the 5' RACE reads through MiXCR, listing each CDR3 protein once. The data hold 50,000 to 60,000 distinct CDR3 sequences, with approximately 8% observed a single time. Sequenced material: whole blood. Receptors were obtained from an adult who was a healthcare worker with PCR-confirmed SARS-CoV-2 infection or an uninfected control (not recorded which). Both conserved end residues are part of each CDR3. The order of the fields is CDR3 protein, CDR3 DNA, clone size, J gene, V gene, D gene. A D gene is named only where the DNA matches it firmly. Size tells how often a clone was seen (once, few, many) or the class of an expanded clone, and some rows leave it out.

CDR3aa: CASSFDREGEQYF; CDR3nt: TGTGCCAGCAGCTTCGACAGGGAAGGCGAGCAGTACTTC; abundance: few; j_gene: TRBJ2-7; v_gene: TRBV7-3; d_gene: TRBD1
CDR3aa: CSVLPGSQYEQYF; CDR3nt: TGCAGTGTCCTCCCGGGCTCACAGTACGAGCAGTACTTC; abundance: many; j_gene: TRBJ2-7; v_gene: TRBV20-1; d_gene: .
CDR3aa: CASSQGYNSPLHF; CDR3nt: TGTGCCAGCAGCCAGGGCTATAATTCACCCCTCCACTTT; abundance: .; j_gene: TRBJ1-6; v_gene: TRBV4-2; d_gene: .
CDR3aa: CSARVPSTYQETQYF; CDR3nt: TGCAGTGCTAGAGTACCTAGCACGTACCAAGAGACCCAGTACTTC; abundance: medium-sized; j_gene: TRBJ2-5; v_gene: TRBV20-1; d_gene: .
CDR3aa: CASSQDQGLGKNEQFF; CDR3nt: TGTGCCAGCAGCCAAGACCAGGGACTAGGGAAAAATGAGCAGTTCTTC; abundance: .; j_gene: TRBJ2-1; v_gene: TRBV14; d_gene: TRBD2
CDR3aa: CASSFPGATSGANVLTF; CDR3nt: TGTGCCAGCAGTTTTCCCGGGGCCACCTCTGGGGCCAACGTCCTGACTTTC; abundance: many; j_gene: TRBJ2-6; v_gene: TRBV28; d_gene: .
CDR3aa: CASSLVGYSGNTIYF; CDR3nt: TGTGCCAGCAGCTTAGTTGGGTACTCTGGAAACACCATATATTTT; abundance: .; j_gene: TRBJ1-3; v_gene: TRBV7-8; d_gene: .
CDR3aa: CSASPGTQIYNEQFF; CDR3nt: TGCAGTGCTAGTCCCGGGACGCAGATCTACAATGAGCAGTTCTTC; abundance: few; j_gene: TRBJ2-1; v_gene: TRBV20-1; d_gene: .
CDR3aa: CASSFSGLAGGTHNEQFF; CDR3nt: TGTGCCAGCAGTTTCTCAGGACTAGCGGGAGGTACCCACAATGAGCAGTTCTTC; abundance: few; j_gene: TRBJ2-1; v_gene: TRBV6-2/TRBV6-3; d_gene: TRBD2
CDR3aa: CASSLAAVLTGGNSFQETQYF; CDR3nt: TGTGCCAGCAGCTTAGCGGCTGTCCTGACAGGGGGAAACTCGTTTCAAGAGACCCAGTACTTC; abundance: .; j_gene: TRBJ2-5; v_gene: TRBV7-9; d_gene: TRBD1
CDR3aa: CASREGVATEAFF; CDR3nt: TGTGCCAGCCGGGAGGGGGTGGCCACTGAAGCTTTCTTT; abundance: .; j_gene: TRBJ1-1; v_gene: TRBV5-5; d_gene: .
CDR3aa: CASSPGGSQETQYF; CDR3nt: TGTGCCAGCAGCCCAGGGGGGTCCCAAGAGACCCAGTACTTC; abundance: few; j_gene: TRBJ2-5; v_gene: TRBV4-2; d_gene: .
CDR3aa: CASSQVAWTVSNEKLFF; CDR3nt: TGTGCCAGCAGCCAAGTAGCCTGGACGGTCAGTAATGAAAAACTGTTTTTT; abundance: .; j_gene: TRBJ1-4; v_gene: TRBV14; d_gene: .
CDR3aa: CASSPLDGNSGNTIYF; CDR3nt: TGTGCCAGCTCACCCTTGGACGGGAACTCTGGAAACACCATATATTTT; abundance: many; j_gene: TRBJ1-3; v_gene: TRBV18; d_gene: .
CDR3aa: CSAKKHPPYNEQFF; CDR3nt: TGCAGTGCCAAGAAACACCCCCCCTACAATGAGCAGTTCTTC; abundance: .; j_gene: TRBJ2-1; v_gene: TRBV20-1; d_gene: .
CDR3aa: CASSSQGLSTEAFF; CDR3nt: TGTGCCAGCAGCTCACAGGGGCTTAGCACTGAAGCTTTCTTT; abundance: many; j_gene: TRBJ1-1; v_gene: TRBV5-5; d_gene: TRBD1
CDR3aa: CASSQGIKAGELFF; CDR3nt: TGTGCCAGCAGCCAAGGGATCAAGGCCGGGGAGCTGTTTTTT; abundance: .; j_gene: TRBJ2-2; v_gene: TRBV3-1; d_gene: .
CDR3aa: CASSPSEGGNTGELFF; CDR3nt: TGTGCCAGCAGTCCGTCTGAGGGAGGGAACACCGGGGAGCTGTTTTTT; abundance: few; j_gene: TRBJ2-2; v_gene: TRBV6-5; d_gene: .
CDR3aa: CASSVGTGPPFYEQYF; CDR3nt: TGTGCCAGCAGCGTCGGGACAGGGCCCCCCTTCTACGAGCAGTACTTC; abundance: many; j_gene: TRBJ2-7; v_gene: TRBV7-2; d_gene: TRBD1
CDR3aa: CASSPTGEGNIQYF; CDR3nt: TGTGCCAGCAGCCCAACAGGGGAGGGAAACATTCAGTACTTC; abundance: few; j_gene: TRBJ2-4; v_gene: TRBV12-3/TRBV12-4; d_gene: .
CDR3aa: CASSLRPYNSPLHF; CDR3nt: TGTGCCAGCAGCTTAAGGCCGTATAATTCACCCCTCCACTTT; abundance: many; j_gene: TRBJ1-6; v_gene: TRBV7-3; d_gene: .
CDR3aa: CASSSSGGGSYEQYF; CDR3nt: TGTGCCAGCAGTTCTAGCGGAGGGGGCTCCTACGAGCAGTACTTC; abundance: few; j_gene: TRBJ2-7; v_gene: TRBV6-2/TRBV6-3; d_gene: .
CDR3aa: CASSRNSVLDIQYF; CDR3nt: TGTGCCAGCAGCCGCAACAGCGTGTTGGACATTCAGTACTTC; abundance: many; j_gene: TRBJ2-4; v_gene: TRBV6-5; d_gene: .
CDR3aa: CASSLVGGETQYF; CDR3nt: TGTGCCAGCAGCTTAGTTGGGGGAGAGACCCAGTACTTC; abundance: many; j_gene: TRBJ2-5; v_gene: TRBV7-9; d_gene: .
CDR3aa: CASSFGRRQGLPHEQYF; CDR3nt: TGTGCCAGCAGCTTCGGGAGGAGACAGGGACTCCCACACGAGCAGTACTTC; abundance: .; j_gene: TRBJ2-7; v_gene: TRBV7-8; d_gene: .
CDR3aa: CASSLGQDNEQFF; CDR3nt: TGTGCCAGCTCACTGGGACAGGACAATGAGCAGTTCTTC; abundance: few; j_gene: TRBJ2-1; v_gene: TRBV18; d_gene: TRBD1
CDR3aa: CASSLSAGKAYGYTF; CDR3nt: TGTGCCAGCAGCTTATCGGCAGGGAAAGCCTATGGCTACACCTTC; abundance: .; j_gene: TRBJ1-2; v_gene: TRBV7-2; d_gene: .
CDR3aa: CASNDGQQQETQYF; CDR3nt: TGTGCCAGTAACGACGGACAGCAGCAAGAGACCCAGTACTTC; abundance: few; j_gene: TRBJ2-5; v_gene: TRBV19; d_gene: .
CDR3aa: CASLTGTSGEKLFF; CDR3nt: TGTGCCAGCCTCACAGGGACCAGTGGTGAAAAACTGTTTTTT; abundance: few; j_gene: TRBJ1-4; v_gene: TRBV2; d_gene: .
CDR3aa: CASSFDQSAQYF; CDR3nt: TGTGCCAGCAGTTTCGACCAATCGGCCCAGTACTTC; abundance: many; j_gene: TRBJ2-5; v_gene: TRBV12-3/TRBV12-4; d_gene: .
CDR3aa: CASWYPGGFTEAFF; CDR3nt: TGTGCCAGCTGGTACCCTGGGGGTTTCACTGAAGCTTTCTTT; abundance: .; j_gene: TRBJ1-1; v_gene: TRBV12-3/TRBV12-4; d_gene: .
CDR3aa: CASSHRTADQPQHF; CDR3nt: TGTGCCAGCAGTCACCGGACCGCTGATCAGCCCCAGCATTTT; abundance: few; j_gene: TRBJ1-5; v_gene: TRBV5-6; d_gene: .
CDR3aa: CASRPGRGKSVLEETQYF; CDR3nt: TGTGCCAGCAGACCAGGACGCGGGAAGTCCGTGCTGGAAGAGACCCAGTACTTC; abundance: .; j_gene: TRBJ2-5; v_gene: TRBV5-6; d_gene: .
CDR3aa: CASSQDLVNQPQHF; CDR3nt: TGTGCCAGCAGCCAAGATCTGGTCAATCAGCCCCAGCATTTT; abundance: .; j_gene: TRBJ1-5; v_gene: TRBV3-1; d_gene: .
CDR3aa: CASSLELAANEQFF; CDR3nt: TGTGCCAGCAGCTTAGAACTAGCGGCCAATGAGCAGTTCTTC; abundance: few; j_gene: TRBJ2-1; v_gene: TRBV7-6; d_gene: TRBD2